The 27 T cell receptor beta chains in this list originate from one sample, sequenced in a study of cytomegalovirus exposure and HLA in healthy donors. Use of 60 Vbeta and 13 Jbeta primers characterized the PCR. Here immunoSEQ multiplex PCR was the method, and the copy in TCRdb shows in-frame clones only, minus some. The profile shows around 200,000 clones, around 62% of them singletons. The sequencing input was PBMCs. The receptors originated from a man aged 35 to 55 in good health and CMV-seronegative.

V is TRBV27 and J is TRBJ1-5; 8 bases are a match to TRBD1. There are 15 residues in the CDR3. J gave up 0 bases and V 10 bases, and 8 bases lay outside the gene matches. CDR1 and CDR2 from the germline V gene are MNHEY and SMNVEV (reference sequence). The CDR3 protein is CATTWTGYSNQPQHF. The CDR3 DNA sequence: TGTGCCACCACCTGGACAGGGTATAGCAATCAGCCCCAGCATTTT.

The V gene is TRBV6-1, the J gene TRBJ1-2; D is uncertain. Germline V lookup: CDR1 MNHNS, CDR2 SASEGT. The CDR3 consists of 13 residues. The ends were cut back, 2 bases at V and 8 bases at J, with 12 bases in the middle. Written as DNA, the CDR3 is TGTGCCAGCAGTGAATTAAGAGGGTACGGCTACACCTTC. Translating it yields CASSELRGYGYTF.

This chain uses TRBV29-1 with TRBJ1-2; no definite D call. The V end was cut by 0 bases, the J end by 5 bases, with 10 bases between. In germline, CDR1 is SQVTM, CDR2 ANQGSEA. The CDR3 has 13 amino acids. The CDR3 is CSVEETVTYGYTF. The CDR3 coding sequence is TGCAGCGTTGAAGAAACGGTAACTTATGGCTACACCTTC. Full variable domain (missing parts from reference TRBV29-1 and TRBJ1-2): SAVISQKPSRDICQRGTSLTIQCQVDSQVTMMFWYRQQPGQSLTLIATANQGSEATYESGFVIDKFPISRPNLTFSTLTVSNMSPEDSSIYLCSVEETVTYGYTFGSGTRLTVV.

The gene calls are TRBV5-1 and TRBJ2-3; perhaps TRBD2 as D (5 bases). The V gene lost 7 bases and the J gene lost 4 bases, with 7 bases spanning the gap. This CDR3 spans 11 amino acids. Germline CDR1 and CDR2: SGHRS and YFSETQ. CDR3 DNA sequence: TGCGCCAGCCTGGGAGCAGATACGCAGTATTTT. It specifies CASLGADTQYF.

The genes are TRBV28 and TRBJ1-1, with 8 positions matching TRBD1. CDR3 length equals 13 residues. Trimming removed 11 bases from V and 4 bases from J; junction bases left unmatched: 9. Per the germline V gene, CDR1 is MDHEN and CDR2 is SYDVKM. The CDR3 loop reads CASLGQDFTEAFF. CDR3 nucleotide sequence: TGTGCCTCCTTGGGACAGGACTTCACTGAAGCTTTCTTT.

The chain has TRBV7-3 and TRBJ2-5, with D tentatively TRBD1 (5 bases). TRBJ2-7 explains the end of the DNA better; the J call may be wrong. The germline CDR1 and CDR2 sequences are SGHTA and FQGTGA. The CDR3 is 14 amino acids. The CDR3 region is CASSSLSGPYEQYF. The CDR3 region has the DNA TGTGCCAGCAGCTCGCTATCAGGGCCCTACGAGCAGTACTTC.

The gene calls are TRBV6-1 and TRBJ2-7, with TRBD2 as a possible D gene (6 bases). The CDR3 extends over 15 amino acids. V was clipped by 2 bases and J by 0 bases, with 11 bases between them. CDR1 MNHNS and CDR2 SASEGT come from the germline V gene. CDR3 DNA: TGTGCCAGCAGTGAAAACGGCGGGGCCTCCTACGAGCAGTACTTC. It is translated as CASSENGGASYEQYF.

This clone was seen only once. This chain links TRBV29-1 with TRBJ2-3, with D tentatively TRBD1 (6 bases). Looked up from germline, CDR1 is SQVTM and CDR2 is ANQGSEA. The CDR3 has 15 residues. V lost 1 base to trimming and J lost 0 bases, with 11 bases between them. The CDR3 spells CSVEGGRGSTDTQYF. The CDR3 DNA reads TGCAGCGTTGAAGGTGGCAGGGGAAGCACAGATACGCAGTATTTT.

There are a few counts of this clone. The chain combines TRBV20-1 with TRBJ1-2; D is ambiguous. V lost 3 bases to trimming and J lost 8 bases, with 7 bases between them. Germline CDR1 is DFQATT and CDR2 is SNEGSKA (reference sequence). The CDR3 runs 10 residues. CDR3 in DNA: TGCAGTGCTAGTAGGGAGGGCTACACCTTC. Its protein is CSASREGYTF.

The rearrangement uses TRBV7-9 and TRBJ1-5; no clear D gene. Germline-derived CDR1 and CDR2 are SEHNR and FQNEAQ (reference sequence). The V end lost 7 bases, the J end lost 0 bases, and 10 bases lay between the germline ends. The CDR3 contains 14 residues. This CDR3 reads CASMRENSNQPQHF. CDR3 DNA sequence: TGTGCCAGCATGCGAGAGAATAGCAATCAGCCCCAGCATTTT.

J is TRBJ1-1 and V is TRBV6-6; no definite D call. The CDR3 is made up of 16 amino acids. V was trimmed by 6 bases and J by 1 base, leaving 18 bases between them. Per the germline V gene, CDR1 is MNHNY and CDR2 is SVGAGI (reference sequence). The CDR3 DNA reads TGTGCCAGCAGCAACCCCGGCGGGCTACAGAACACTGAAGCTTTCTTT. Amino acids: CASSNPGGLQNTEAFF.

This chain links TRBV4-1 with TRBJ2-5; weak D call: TRBD2 (7 bases). Germline values: CDR1 MGHRA, CDR2 YSYEKL. The CDR3 has 17 residues. V was cut by 4 bases and J by 5 bases, with 23 bases left in between. CDR3 loop: CASSRGGLAGARETQYF. DNA for the CDR3: TGCGCCAGCAGCCGGGGTGGACTTGCGGGGGCGCGGGAGACCCAGTACTTC.

This sequence joins TRBV30 and TRBJ2-3; D may be TRBD2 (6 bases). The CDR3 is made up of 14 amino acids. Germline V lookup: CDR1 GTSNPN, CDR2 SVGIG (reference sequence). V was trimmed by 0 bases and J by 0 bases, leaving 7 bases between them. CDR3 sequence (DNA): TGTGCCTGGAGTGTAGGGACTAGCACAGATACGCAGTATTTT. Its translation is CAWSVGTSTDTQYF. Together with reference TRBV30 and TRBJ2-3, the CDR3 gives the full variable domain: SQTIHQWPATLVQPVGSPLSLECTVEGTSNPNLYWYRQAAGRGLQLLFYSVGIGQISSEVPQNLSASRPQDRQFILSSKKLLLSDSGFYLCAWSVGTSTDTQYFGPGTRLTVL.

This clone was picked up one time. This chain joins TRBV6-5 and TRBJ1-1, with D hard to call. The germline gives CDR1 MNHEY, CDR2 SVGAGI. The CDR3 covers 15 residues. V was clipped by 8 bases and J by 1 base, with 17 bases between them. The CDR3 protein is CASFGSDLRNTEAFF. CDR3 coding DNA: TGTGCCAGCTTTGGGTCTGACTTACGGAACACTGAAGCTTTCTTT.

The DNA of the CDR3 is TGTGCCAGTAGTATTTCGGCTAGCGGGAGGGCTGGGGGCAATGAGCAGTTCTTC. Translated: CASSISASGRAGGNEQFF. This chain joins TRBV19 and TRBJ2-1; 12 bases agree with TRBD2. Germline CDR1 and CDR2: LNHDA and SQIVND (reference sequence). The J segment lost 6 bases and the V segment lost 3 bases, leaving 12 bases of the junction unmatched. The CDR3 consists of 18 residues.

CDR3 residues: CASSELAGGETQYF. CDR3 coding DNA: TGCGCCAGCAGTGAACTAGCGGGGGGAGAGACCCAGTACTTC. The gene calls are TRBV10-2 and TRBJ2-5; 12 nucleotides line up with TRBD2. Germline values: CDR1 WSHSY, CDR2 SAAADI. The V segment lost 3 bases and the J segment 4 bases; nucleotides outside the gene matches: 0. The CDR3 has 14 amino acids.

The chain employs TRBV19 and TRBJ1-2; TRBD1 matches 7 bases. The CDR3 extends over 13 amino acids. CDR1 and CDR2 from the germline V gene are LNHDA and SQIVND (reference sequence). Trimming took 6 bases from V and 4 from J; bases not matched to a gene: 5. This CDR3 reads CASRETGLYGYTF. Written as DNA, the CDR3 is TGTGCCAGTAGGGAGACAGGGCTCTATGGCTACACCTTC.

This clone was counted between two and nine times. The chain joins TRBV7-2 to TRBJ2-3; 8 bases are a match to TRBD2. The germline V gene encodes CDR1 SGHTA and CDR2 FQGNSA. Losses at the gene ends were 5 bases for V and 9 bases for J; bases not matched to a gene: 4. There are 12 residues in the CDR3. CDR3 coding DNA: TGTGCCAGCAGCGTACTAGCGGAAACGCAGTATTTT. Its protein is CASSVLAETQYF.

The chain employs TRBV11-2 and TRBJ1-2; D might be TRBD1 (5 bases). V gave up 3 bases and J gave up 4 bases, with 15 bases separating them. There are 15 residues in the CDR3. Germline assignment: CDR1 SGHAT and CDR2 FQNNGV. This chain's CDR3 is CASSLTFQGSYGYTF. CDR3 in DNA: TGTGCCAGCAGCTTGACGTTCCAGGGTTCCTATGGCTACACCTTC. The whole variable domain, remainder taken from reference TRBV11-2 and TRBJ1-2, is EAGVAQSPRYKIIEKRQSVAFWCNPISGHATLYWYQQILGQGPKLLIQFQNNGVVDDSQLPKDRFSAERLKGVDSTLKIQPAKLEDSAVYLCASSLTFQGSYGYTFGSGTRLTVV.

This rearrangement joins TRBV11-1 to TRBJ2-1; the match to TRBD2 covers 9 bases. The CDR3 sequence is 14 residues long. CDR1 is SGHAT and CDR2 is FQDESV in the germline V gene (reference sequence). Trimming took 7 bases from V and 6 from J; bases not matched to a gene: 7. CDR3 DNA: TGTGCCAGCACGCTACTAGCGGGCGGCAATGAGCAGTTCTTC. Translating it yields CASTLLAGGNEQFF.

V usage is TRBV25-1 and J usage is TRBJ2-6, with D unresolved. This CDR3 contains 16 residues. Between the trimmed V and J ends, which lost 5 bases and 0 bases, there was a span of 11 bases. Looked up from germline, CDR1 is MGHDK and CDR2 is SYGVNS. CDR3 residues: CASSSIGGSGANVLTF. For the CDR3, the DNA is TGTGCCAGCAGTAGCATCGGCGGCTCTGGGGCCAACGTCCTGACTTTC.

The V and J genes are TRBV4-2 and TRBJ2-3; D call uncertain. In germline, CDR1 is LGHNA, CDR2 YNFKEQ. The length of the CDR3 is 16 residues. The V end was cut by 3 bases, the J end by 2 bases, with 15 bases between. This chain's CDR3 is CASSHPIGQATDTQYF. CDR3 coding DNA: TGTGCCAGCAGCCACCCCATAGGTCAGGCCACAGATACGCAGTATTTT.

The chain couples TRBV20-1 to TRBJ1-2; D is uncertain. CDR3 length: 11 amino acids. Germline assignment: CDR1 DFQATT and CDR2 SNEGSKA (reference sequence). V was trimmed by 6 bases and J by 8 bases, leaving 13 bases between them. CDR3 in DNA: TGCAGTGCCACCGGAGGGCGAGGCTACACCTTC. Encoded protein: CSATGGRGYTF.

The chain is built from TRBV27 and TRBJ2-1, with 7 bases fitting TRBD1. Germline V lookup: CDR1 MNHEY, CDR2 SMNVEV (reference sequence). V was pared by 6 bases and J by 0 bases, with 11 bases of the junction left unmatched. CDR3 length: 17 amino acids. The CDR3 here is CASRTTGALGSYNEQFF. CDR3 nucleotides: TGTGCCAGCAGGACAACAGGGGCCCTGGGCTCCTACAATGAGCAGTTCTTC.

The chain carries TRBV11-2 and TRBJ2-1; D is uncertain. The germline V gene has CDR1 SGHAT and CDR2 FQNNGV. The ends were cut back, 1 base at V and 5 bases at J, with 6 bases in the middle. The CDR3 is 13 residues long. CDR3: CASSLAPDNEQFF. The CDR3 nucleotides read TGTGCCAGCAGCTTAGCTCCGGACAATGAGCAGTTCTTC.

This rearrangement joins TRBV7-8 to TRBJ2-2; unclear D gene. This CDR3 has 12 residues. Between the trimmed V and J ends, which lost 4 bases and 6 bases, there was a span of 6 bases. CDR1 is SGHVS, CDR2 FQNEAQ, per germline. CDR3 nucleotide sequence: TGTGCCAGCAGCTCAGGTTCCGGGGAGCTGTTTTTT. Amino acid sequence: CASSSGSGELFF.

The J gene is TRBJ1-4, the V gene TRBV7-9; 7 bases fit TRBD1. This CDR3 has 16 amino acids. The trim removed 0 bases at V and 5 bases at J, leaving 6 bases unmatched. Per the germline V gene, CDR1 is SEHNR and CDR2 is FQNEAQ (reference sequence). The CDR3 sequence is CASSLAGTAQNEKLFF. CDR3 DNA sequence: TGTGCCAGCAGCTTAGCCGGGACAGCGCAGAATGAAAAACTGTTTTTT.